The source of this T cell receptor beta chain is a study of shared clonotypes between healthy human individuals. Measured with immunoSEQ multiplex PCR; TCRdb has only the in-frame clones, and not every one. The data contain about 1.1 million clones, 77% of them singletons. Concerning this clone: Its antigen is not identified.

Notes on the study in general: The diversity represented, both genetic and in exposure history, was limited by few donors. A few donors held about 5% of naive CD4 clonotypes in common.

CDR1 is LNHNV, CDR2 YYDKDF, per germline (reference sequence). The V and J ends lost 0 bases and 0 bases respectively, with 6 bases between them. This CDR3 contains 15 residues. Sequenced sample: memory CD4+ T cells from PBMCs. Subset defined: CD45RA-negative fraction. The V and J genes are TRBV15 and TRBJ1-5; D ambiguous. This receptor was taken from a man aged 18-30 years in good health. Some clones in this sample may be carry-over from other donors' samples. The CDR3 loop is CATSRELISNQPQHF. DNA of the CDR3: TGTGCCACCAGCAGAGAGCTGATTAGCAATCAGCCCCAGCATTTT.